The next 9 T cell receptor beta chains were all read from a single sample in a study of T cells in Graves' hyperthyroidism and ophthalmopathy. There were TCR beta CDR3 regions amplified from RNA transcripts. With the HTBI primer set, the TCR CDR3 went through a first round of RT-PCR. TCRdb analysed the multiplex PCR reads with MiXCR anew, one entry per CDR3 protein. The sample includes over 450,000 distinct CDR3 sequences, approximately 15% of them seen just once. Sequencing used blood. The receptors shown here come from a woman aged 18-29 years with Graves' hyperthyroidism.

This sequence joins TRBV19 and TRBJ2-1, with 8 bases that match TRBD2. Trimming at V came to 10 bases and at J to 6 bases, leaving 5 bases not matched to a gene. This CDR3 contains 12 residues. CDR1 is LNHDA and CDR2 is SQIVND in the germline V gene (reference sequence). The CDR3 DNA reads as TGTGCCACCAGCGGGAGTGGCAATGAGCAGTTCTTC. It encodes CATSGSGNEQFF. Looking up the rest from reference TRBV19 and TRBJ2-1 gives the full variable domain: DGGITQSPKYLFRKEGQNVTLSCEQNLNHDAMYWYRQDPGQGLRLIYYSQIVNDFQKGDIAEGYSVSREKKESFPLTVTSAQKNPTAFYLCATSGSGNEQFFGPGTRLTVL.

Ten or more counts support this clonotype. The chain has TRBV5-1 and TRBJ2-7; 11 bases are a match to TRBD1. The germline V gene encodes CDR1 SGHRS and CDR2 YFSETQ. The J segment lost 2 bases and the V segment lost 5 bases, leaving 9 bases of the junction unmatched. The CDR3 loop spans 16 amino acids. The CDR3, as DNA: TGCGCCAGCAGGTCTGCCGGGACAGGGGGAACCTACGAGCAGTACTTC. It specifies CASRSAGTGGTYEQYF. Complete variable domain (other parts from reference TRBV5-1 and TRBJ2-7): KAGVTQTPRYLIKTRGQQVTLSCSPISGHRSVSWYQQTPGQGLQFLFEYFSETQRNKGNFPGRFSGRQFSNSRSEMNVSTLELGDSALYLCASRSAGTGGTYEQYFGPGTRLTVT.

This clonotype has ten or more counts. The genes are TRBV9 and TRBJ1-6; no firm D call. CDR1 and CDR2 from the germline V gene are SGDLS and YYNGEE. V dropped 0 bases and J dropped 8 bases, with 3 bases sitting between them. CDR3 length: 12 amino acids. Written as DNA, the CDR3 is TGTGCCAGCAGCGTAGACGATTCACCCCTCCACTTT. Translating it yields CASSVDDSPLHF.

This clonotype has just one count. CDR3 DNA sequence: TGCAGCGCAGGGGGGACTCCCATCGGGCAGTTCTTC. As protein: CSAGGTPIGQFF. This chain joins TRBV29-1 and TRBJ2-1; the D gene is possibly TRBD1 (7 bases). From germline, CDR1 is SQVTM and CDR2 ANQGSEA. V lost 7 bases to trimming and J lost 12 bases, with 19 bases between them. This CDR3 comprises 12 residues.

Only a few counts were recorded for this clonotype. The CDR3 nucleotides are TGTGCCAGCAGTTTCCGTAGCGGGAGTGGGTACACCGGGGAGCTGTTTTTT. Protein product: CASSFRSGSGYTGELFF. The J gene is TRBJ2-2, the V gene TRBV27; 9 bases are shared with TRBD2. The CDR3 contains 17 residues. V shed 3 bases and J 3 bases; nucleotides not matched to a gene: 8. Germline V lookup: CDR1 MNHEY, CDR2 SMNVEV (reference sequence).

This clonotype was detected many times. The chain recombines TRBV12-3 or TRBV12-4 with TRBJ2-1, with D maybe TRBD1 (6 bases). This CDR3 region has 13 residues. The V end lost 3 bases, the J end lost 10 bases, and 13 bases lay between the germline ends. CDR3 residues: CASSFRIGTEQFF. CDR3 sequence (DNA): TGTGCCAGCAGTTTTAGGATCGGGACAGAGCAGTTCTTC.

The rearrangement links TRBV5-1 to TRBJ2-2; 9 nucleotides line up with TRBD2. CDR1 and CDR2 from the germline V gene are SGHRS and YFSETQ. The CDR3 is made up of 16 amino acids. V shed 1 base and J 7 bases; nucleotides not matched to a gene: 8. The CDR3 is CASSLYPSGKSGELFF. The CDR3, as DNA: TGCGCCAGCAGCTTGTATCCTAGCGGGAAGAGCGGGGAGCTGTTTTTT.

This clonotype showed up just a few times. The chain combines TRBV19 with TRBJ1-4; D uncertain. This CDR3 has 17 residues. V was pared by 5 bases and J by 5 bases, with 21 bases between. CDR1 and CDR2 from the germline V gene are LNHDA and SQIVND (reference sequence). This chain's CDR3 is CASSSREGWMENEKLFF. The CDR3 DNA sequence: TGTGCCAGTAGTTCCCGGGAGGGTTGGATGGAAAATGAAAAACTGTTTTTT.

In its sample, this clonotype was seen many times. The CDR3 protein is CAWTHATAGGYTF. The DNA of the CDR3 is TGTGCCTGGACCCATGCCACCGCGGGGGGCTACACCTTC. V usage is TRBV30 and J usage is TRBJ1-2, with D uncertain. Germline V lookup: CDR1 GTSNPN, CDR2 SVGIG (reference sequence). This CDR3 is built from 13 residues. Trimming took 4 bases from V and 8 from J, leaving 17 bases between them.